This T cell receptor beta chain was observed in a study of PD-1 blockade in classical Hodgkin lymphoma. Each of the patients experienced relapse following autologous stem cell transplantation, and their brentuximab vedotin exposure differed. TCRdb's copy holds only in-frame clones and misses some; the assay was immunoSEQ multiplex PCR. The sample includes over 6,500 clones, approximately 80% of them seen just once. This clone is a singleton in its sample. The receptor was isolated from a human donor with classical Hodgkin lymphoma. Sequencing was performed on peripheral blood mononuclear cells (PBMCs), taken before the second cycle of nivolumab.

The CDR3 nucleotides are TGTGCCAGTAGTTTCGGGGACCGTCGCAATCAGCCCCAGCATTTT. Residues: CASSFGDRRNQPQHF. The chain couples TRBV19 to TRBJ1-5, with D maybe TRBD1 (5 bases). Germline CDR1 is LNHDA and CDR2 is SQIVND (reference sequence). The germline V and J ends were trimmed by 5 bases and 2 bases, with 13 bases remaining between them. The CDR3 has 15 amino acids. Looking up the rest from reference TRBV19 and TRBJ1-5 gives the full variable domain: DGGITQSPKYLFRKEGQNVTLSCEQNLNHDAMYWYRQDPGQGLRLIYYSQIVNDFQKGDIAEGYSVSREKKESFPLTVTSAQKNPTAFYLCASSFGDRRNQPQHFGDGTRLSIL.